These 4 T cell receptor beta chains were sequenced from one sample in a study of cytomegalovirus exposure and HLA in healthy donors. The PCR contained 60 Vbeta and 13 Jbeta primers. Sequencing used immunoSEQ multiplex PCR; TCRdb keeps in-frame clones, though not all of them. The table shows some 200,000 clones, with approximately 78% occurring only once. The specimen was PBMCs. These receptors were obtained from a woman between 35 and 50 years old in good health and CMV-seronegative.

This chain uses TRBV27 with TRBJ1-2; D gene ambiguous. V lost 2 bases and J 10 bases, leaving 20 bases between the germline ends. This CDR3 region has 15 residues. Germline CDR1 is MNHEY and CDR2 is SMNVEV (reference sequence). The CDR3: CASSLRGYGSSDYTF. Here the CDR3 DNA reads TGTGCCAGCAGTTTACGGGGATATGGGTCCTCAGACTACACCTTC.

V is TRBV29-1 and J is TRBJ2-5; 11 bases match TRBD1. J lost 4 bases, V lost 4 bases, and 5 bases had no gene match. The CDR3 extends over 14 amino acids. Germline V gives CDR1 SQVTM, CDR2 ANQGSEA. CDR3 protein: CSVGRTGGGETQYF. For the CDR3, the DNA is TGCAGCGTTGGTAGGACAGGGGGCGGAGAGACCCAGTACTTC. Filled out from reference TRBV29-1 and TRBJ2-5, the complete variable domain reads SAVISQKPSRDICQRGTSLTIQCQVDSQVTMMFWYRQQPGQSLTLIATANQGSEATYESGFVIDKFPISRPNLTFSTLTVSNMSPEDSSIYLCSVGRTGGGETQYFGPGTRLLVL.

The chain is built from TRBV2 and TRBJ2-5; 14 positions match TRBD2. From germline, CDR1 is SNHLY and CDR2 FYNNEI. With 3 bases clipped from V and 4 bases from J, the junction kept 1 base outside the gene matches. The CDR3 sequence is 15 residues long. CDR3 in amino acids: CASSEGLAGAETQYF. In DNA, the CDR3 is TGTGCCAGCAGTGAGGGACTAGCGGGAGCAGAGACCCAGTACTTC.

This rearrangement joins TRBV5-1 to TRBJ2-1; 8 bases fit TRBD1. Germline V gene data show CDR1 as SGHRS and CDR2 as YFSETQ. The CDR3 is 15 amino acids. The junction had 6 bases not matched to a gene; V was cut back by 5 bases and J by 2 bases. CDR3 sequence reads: CASSKRQGPYNEQFF. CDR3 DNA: TGCGCCAGCAGTAAGAGACAGGGGCCCTACAATGAGCAGTTCTTC. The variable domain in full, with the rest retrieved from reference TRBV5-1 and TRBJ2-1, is KAGVTQTPRYLIKTRGQQVTLSCSPISGHRSVSWYQQTPGQGLQFLFEYFSETQRNKGNFPGRFSGRQFSNSRSEMNVSTLELGDSALYLCASSKRQGPYNEQFFGPGTRLTVL.